The 17 T cell receptor beta chains below were found in one sample sequenced in a study of shared clonotypes between healthy human individuals. Only in-frame clones appear in the TCRdb table, and some are missing; sequencing was by immunoSEQ multiplex PCR. The sample lists about 1.5 million clones; approximately 98% were seen once. Specimen: naive CD4+ T cells sorted from blood. Subset specified: CD45RA+ positively selected. Source of these receptors: a man younger than 45 in good health.

J is TRBJ2-1 and V is TRBV19, with 8 nucleotides matching TRBD2. Unmatched junction bases numbered 8, after V lost 6 bases and J lost 4 bases. Germline V gene sequence: CDR1 LNHDA, CDR2 SQIVND (reference sequence). The CDR3 consists of 15 residues. The DNA for the CDR3 is TGTGCCAGTAGCCCAGCGGGAGTAGCGTACAATGAGCAGTTCTTC. Its protein product is CASSPAGVAYNEQFF.

The chain has TRBV9 and TRBJ2-3, with TRBD2 matching 7 bases. Looked up from germline, CDR1 is SGDLS and CDR2 is YYNGEE. J lost 5 bases, V lost 0 bases, and 9 bases had no gene match. This CDR3 has 16 residues. This CDR3 reads CASSVGGGSLGDTQYF. CDR3 nucleotides: TGTGCCAGCAGCGTAGGTGGCGGGAGTTTGGGAGATACGCAGTATTTT.

In the case of this clone: The same CDR3 also results from other DNA sequences found in this sample. The V gene is TRBV18, the J gene TRBJ2-3; D gene uncertain. Germline V CDR1 and CDR2: KGHSH, LQKENI. This CDR3 has 12 residues. V was cut by 6 bases and J by 0 bases, with 4 bases left in between. CDR3 region: CASSASTDTQYF. CDR3 coding DNA: TGTGCCAGCTCCGCCAGCACAGATACGCAGTATTTT.

CDR3 coding DNA: TGTGCCTGGACGGGGCAGCTCAGAGGTGAAAAACTGTTTTTT. Translation: CAWTGQLRGEKLFF. The chain couples TRBV30 to TRBJ1-4; the D gene is possibly TRBD1 (5 bases). The ends were cut back, 4 bases at V and 7 bases at J, with 16 bases in the middle. There are 14 residues in the CDR3. Germline lookup yields CDR1 GTSNPN and CDR2 SVGIG (reference sequence).

CDR3 coding DNA: TGTGCCAGCAGCTTAGCGCGGGACGGCTACGAGCAGTACTTC. Translation: CASSLARDGYEQYF. The J gene is TRBJ2-7, the V gene TRBV7-2, with D possibly matching TRBD2 (6 bases). Trimming removed 0 bases from V and 3 bases from J, with 9 bases in between. The germline V gene encodes CDR1 SGHTA and CDR2 FQGNSA. CDR3 length: 14 residues.

The chain couples TRBV7-9 to TRBJ2-5, with 8 nucleotides matching TRBD1. The CDR3 spans 14 residues. Germline assignment: CDR1 SEHNR and CDR2 FQNEAQ (reference sequence). After removal of 5 bases from V and 5 bases from J, the junction contained 7 bases not matched to a gene. CDR3 sequence: CASSPQGAQETQYF. The CDR3 DNA follows: TGTGCCAGCAGCCCGCAGGGGGCCCAGGAGACCCAGTACTTC.

This clone was observed a handful of times. The rearrangement uses TRBV4-1 and TRBJ2-7; D is perhaps TRBD2 (5 bases). This CDR3 contains 14 residues. V shed 1 base and J shed 3 bases, with 10 bases lying between them. In germline, CDR1 is MGHRA, CDR2 YSYEKL. The CDR3 spells CASSQVVTIYEQYF. DNA of the CDR3: TGCGCCAGCAGCCAAGTTGTGACTATCTACGAGCAGTACTTC.

V gene TRBV29-1 combines with J gene TRBJ1-1, with 7 nucleotides matching TRBD1. The CDR3 covers 15 residues. CDR1 SQVTM and CDR2 ANQGSEA come from the germline V gene. Trimming cost V 3 bases and J 4 bases; bases outside gene matches: 11. The DNA of the CDR3 is TGCAGCGTTGAGGACAAGGGGGCGCGACCCACTGAAGCTTTCTTT. Its protein product is CSVEDKGARPTEAFF.

CDR3 sequence: CASSLAGQGGSYEQYF. The CDR3 coding sequence is TGTGCCAGCAGCTTAGCGGGTCAGGGGGGGTCCTACGAGCAGTACTTC. V is TRBV11-2 and J is TRBJ2-7; either TRBD1 or TRBD2 may supply D (7 bases each). The germline CDR1 and CDR2 sequences are SGHAT and FQNNGV. The CDR3 runs 16 residues. The germline V and J ends were trimmed by 1 base and 1 base, with 14 bases remaining between them.

V and J are TRBV4-1 and TRBJ1-4; 7 bases match TRBD1. Germline CDR1 is MGHRA and CDR2 is YSYEKL. This CDR3 has 15 residues. V trimming: 4 bases; J trimming: 7 bases; junction bases outside the gene matches: 9. DNA for the CDR3: TGCGCCAGCAGCCTCTTCCGGGACAGTGCTGAAAAACTGTTTTTT. This sequence encodes CASSLFRDSAEKLFF.

The chain joins TRBV7-9 to TRBJ1-2; D is ambiguous. The V gene's germline CDR1 is SEHNR and CDR2 FQNEAQ (reference sequence). Trimming left V 5 bases short and J 4 bases short, with 14 bases between. This CDR3 is 14 amino acids long. The CDR3 bases are TGTGCCAGCAGCCGAATCCCAGAGGGCTATGGCTACACCTTC. Its protein is CASSRIPEGYGYTF.

This rearrangement joins TRBV13 to TRBJ2-1; no firm D call. Trimming shortened V by 5 bases and J by 5 bases, and 16 bases separated the two germline ends. The CDR3 is 15 residues long. CDR1 is PRHDT and CDR2 is FYEKMQ in the germline V gene (reference sequence). The CDR3 loop reads CASSALPNRDNEQFF. The CDR3 DNA reads TGTGCCAGCAGCGCCCTTCCAAACCGGGACAATGAGCAGTTCTTC. Filled out from reference TRBV13 and TRBJ2-1, the complete variable domain reads AAGVIQSPRHLIKEKRETATLKCYPIPRHDTVYWYQQGPGQDPQFLISFYEKMQSDKGSIPDRFSAQQFSDYHSELNMSSLELGDSALYFCASSALPNRDNEQFFGPGTRLTVL.

The chain uses TRBV9 and TRBJ1-1; no clear D. The CDR3 spans 13 residues. V gave up 4 bases and J gave up 0 bases, with 7 bases separating them. CDR1 and CDR2 (germline): SGDLS, YYNGEE. This CDR3 reads CASSPAMNTEAFF. CDR3 sequence (DNA): TGTGCCAGCAGCCCCGCCATGAACACTGAAGCTTTCTTT.

The chain carries TRBV28 and TRBJ1-2; TRBD1 matches 8 bases. Germline V gives CDR1 MDHEN, CDR2 SYDVKM. This CDR3 is 14 amino acids long. Unmatched junction bases numbered 9, after V lost 5 bases and J lost 7 bases. Here the CDR3 reads CASSPQGAPGGYTF. CDR3 sequence (DNA): TGTGCCAGCAGTCCTCAGGGGGCGCCCGGTGGCTACACCTTC.

The chain couples TRBV19 to TRBJ2-7, with D possibly TRBD1 on 5 matching bases. This CDR3 spans 15 amino acids. CDR1 is LNHDA, CDR2 SQIVND, per germline (reference sequence). Trimming took 7 bases from V and 0 from J, leaving 16 bases between them. The CDR3 is CASKEQDLSSYEQYF. The CDR3 DNA is TGTGCCAGTAAGGAACAGGACCTAAGCTCCTACGAGCAGTACTTC.

The rearrangement joins TRBV25-1 to TRBJ2-7; TRBD2 matches 9 bases. The CDR3 length is 14 residues. Looked up from germline, CDR1 is MGHDK and CDR2 is SYGVNS. Losses at the gene ends were 4 bases for V and 5 bases for J; bases not matched to a gene: 6. The CDR3 protein is CASSALAGKDEQYF. CDR3 in DNA: TGTGCCAGCAGTGCGCTAGCGGGGAAAGACGAGCAGTACTTC.

The chain joins TRBV9 to TRBJ2-1; 9 bases are a match to TRBD2. Germline-derived CDR1 and CDR2 are SGDLS and YYNGEE. The V gene end was trimmed by 3 bases and the J gene end by 9 bases; junction bases not matched to a gene: 16. CDR3 length equals 17 residues. The CDR3 sequence is CASSGPLRGRAKGEQFF. The CDR3 DNA follows: TGTGCCAGCAGCGGCCCCCTTCGCGGGAGGGCCAAGGGTGAGCAGTTCTTC.